Listed below are T cell receptor beta chains from one sample, sequenced in a study of OX40 agonist ivuxolimab in advanced cancers. Sequenced by immunoSEQ multiplex PCR; TCRdb stores in-frame clones only, minus some. The data contain around 43,000 clones, 80% to 90% of them singletons. The sample here was CD4+ or CD8+ T cells sorted from blood, taken in a trial of the OX40 agonist ivuxolimab. These receptors were taken from an adult with an advanced solid tumor such as melanoma, head and neck, liver or kidney cancer. Both conserved end residues are part of each CDR3. D genes are given only for firm matches. Part of the rows lack a size; the others show once, few, many or a class for expanded clones.

V gene	J gene	clone size	D gene	CDR3 DNA	CDR3 protein
TRBV5-1	TRBJ2-1	once	.	TGCGCCAGCAGCTACACAGGGAGGGATGAGCAGTTCTTC	CASSYTGRDEQFF
TRBV10-3	TRBJ2-7	.	TRBD2	TGTGCCATCAAGTTAGCGGGAGCCTCCTACGAGCAGTACTTC	CAIKLAGASYEQYF
TRBV7-9	TRBJ1-1	.	.	TGTGCCAGCAGCTTAGTTAACATGAACACTGAAGCTTTCTTT	CASSLVNMNTEAFF
TRBV5-4	TRBJ1-2	few	TRBD1	TGTGCCAGCAGCATAGGGACAGGGAACAATGGCTACACCTTC	CASSIGTGNNGYTF
TRBV28	TRBJ2-7	.	.	TGTGCCGTCCGGGAGGACAGGCTCTACGAGCAGTACTTC	CAVREDRLYEQYF
TRBV30	TRBJ2-5	.	TRBD1	TGTGCCTGGAGTGGGGACAGACAAGAGACCCAGTACTTC	CAWSGDRQETQYF
TRBV7-6	TRBJ2-5	.	TRBD2	TGTGCCAGCAGCTTGGCGGGAGCTTTACAAGAGACCCAGTACTTC	CASSLAGALQETQYF
TRBV7-9	TRBJ2-5	.	.	TGTGCCAGCAGCTTACCAAAATACAGGGAAGGGGGAGAGACCCAGTACTTC	CASSLPKYREGGETQYF
TRBV4-1	TRBJ2-3	.	.	TGCGCCAGCAGCCGCCTAGGACTAACCACAGATACGCAGTATTTT	CASSRLGLTTDTQYF
TRBV6-5	TRBJ2-7	.	.	TGTGCCAGCAGTTACTCGGTCCAGTACGAGCAGTACTTC	CASSYSVQYEQYF
TRBV6-5	TRBJ2-7	.	.	TGTGCCAGCACGACGGGCTACGAGCAGTACTTC	CASTTGYEQYF
TRBV9	TRBJ2-7	.	.	TGTGCCAGCAGCGTGGGGGGCACCTACGAGCAGTACTTC	CASSVGGTYEQYF
TRBV6-1	TRBJ2-7	.	.	TGTGCCAGCAGTGAGGTCCGGGGCTACGAGCAGTACTTC	CASSEVRGYEQYF
TRBV6-5	TRBJ2-1	.	TRBD2	TGTGCCAGCAGACCACTAGCGGGAACCTACAATGAGCAGTTCTTC	CASRPLAGTYNEQFF
TRBV2	TRBJ2-5	.	.	TGTGCCAGCAGTGTAAGGGAAGAGACCCAGTACTTC	CASSVREETQYF
TRBV5-4	TRBJ2-2	.	TRBD1	TGTGCCAGCAGCGACGACAGGGTGTGGACCGGGGAGCTGTTTTTT	CASSDDRVWTGELFF
TRBV9	TRBJ1-1	.	.	TGTGCCAGCAGCGTTAAGGCGAACACTGAAGCTTTCTTT	CASSVKANTEAFF
TRBV7-2	TRBJ1-4	once	.	TGTGCCAGCAGCTTAATAGGGGGTACCACAACTAATGAAAAACTGTTTTTT	CASSLIGGTTTNEKLFF
TRBV4-1	TRBJ1-2	.	.	TGCGCCAGCAGCCAAGTGTCAGGGGTTGATGGCTACACCTTC	CASSQVSGVDGYTF
TRBV4-1	TRBJ1-1	.	.	TGCGCCAGCAGCCAAGATAGGGCGGCGAACACTGAAGCTTTCTTT	CASSQDRAANTEAFF
TRBV7-9	TRBJ2-3	few	TRBD1	TGTGCCAGCAGCCCGGGACAGAGCACAGATACGCAGTATTTT	CASSPGQSTDTQYF
TRBV7-8	TRBJ2-5	.	TRBD2	TGTGCCAGCAGCTTACTCCCGGGGGGGCAAGAGACCCAGTACTTC	CASSLLPGGQETQYF
TRBV6-6	TRBJ1-5	few	.	TGTGCCAGCAGTCCCGACGGGTATAGCAATCAGCCCCAGCATTTT	CASSPDGYSNQPQHF
TRBV27	TRBJ2-7	.	TRBD1	TGTGCCAGCAGTAAGGGGGCAGGGGGCTACGAGCAGTACTTC	CASSKGAGGYEQYF
TRBV4-1	TRBJ1-1	.	TRBD1	TGCGCCAGCAGCCACCCGGGACAGGGACAGACTGAAGCTTTCTTT	CASSHPGQGQTEAFF
TRBV9	TRBJ2-1	.	.	TGTGCCAGCAATCCGGGGAGTAATGGGAATGAGCAGTTCTTC	CASNPGSNGNEQFF
TRBV6-5	TRBJ1-5	.	TRBD1	TGTGCCAGCAGCTACCGGGACAGGGGTTTCAATCAGCCCCAGCATTTT	CASSYRDRGFNQPQHF
TRBV7-2	TRBJ2-1	.	.	TGTGCCAGCAGTTCCCTTGGTGTCGACCGCAATGAGCAGTTCTTC	CASSSLGVDRNEQFF
TRBV30	TRBJ1-1	.	.	TGTGCCTGGTCAACGGGCACTGAAGCTTTCTTT	CAWSTGTEAFF
TRBV19	TRBJ2-7	.	TRBD1	TGTGCCAGTAGTATCGGACAGGGGGCAGTCTACGAGCAGTACTTC	CASSIGQGAVYEQYF
TRBV10-1	TRBJ1-6	.	TRBD1	TGCGCCAGCAGTTTCATCGGGACAGTGAATTCACCCCTCCACTTT	CASSFIGTVNSPLHF
TRBV4-1	TRBJ2-6	.	.	TGCGCCAGCAGCCAAGATACTGGGGCCAACGTCCTGACTTTC	CASSQDTGANVLTF
TRBV6-5	TRBJ1-2	.	TRBD1	TGTGCCAGCAGTTACCCCGGGACAGGGCCGAGATATGGCTACACCTTC	CASSYPGTGPRYGYTF
TRBV6-1	TRBJ2-7	.	.	TGTGCCAGCAGGGTATCCTACGAGCAGTACTTC	CASRVSYEQYF
TRBV5-1	TRBJ2-2	.	TRBD1	TGCGCCAGCAGCTTCCCAAAACGGACAGGGGAGAACACCGGGGAGCTGTTTTTT	CASSFPKRTGENTGELFF
TRBV7-9	TRBJ2-1	.	.	TGTGCCAGCAGCTTATTTCCGGGGCCGGGCAACAATGAGCAGTTCTTC	CASSLFPGPGNNEQFF
TRBV5-6	TRBJ1-1	.	.	TGTGCCAGCAGCTTCCCAGGGTTGGCCACTGAAGCTTTCTTT	CASSFPGLATEAFF
TRBV6-6	TRBJ1-1	.	.	TGTGCCAGCAGTTGGGTCGGGCGGGTCGACACTGAAGCTTTCTTT	CASSWVGRVDTEAFF
TRBV25-1	TRBJ1-1	.	.	TGTGCCAGCAGTGTAGGTACTGAAGCTTTCTTT	CASSVGTEAFF
TRBV5-5	TRBJ1-6	.	.	TGTGCCAGCAGCCCGGACGGAAGCTCCTATAATTCACCCCTCCACTTT	CASSPDGSSYNSPLHF
TRBV2	TRBJ1-2	.	TRBD1	TGTGCCAGCCCGGACAGGGTTAACTATGGCTACACCTTC	CASPDRVNYGYTF
TRBV15	TRBJ2-1	.	.	TGTGCCACCAGCAGATTACTCCTAAGAGAGTTTAATGAGCAGTTCTTC	CATSRLLLREFNEQFF
TRBV7-9	TRBJ2-5	.	.	TGTGCCAGCAGCATCACGGGACTCATCCAAGAGACCCAGTACTTC	CASSITGLIQETQYF
TRBV9	TRBJ1-2	.	TRBD1	TGTGCCAGCAGCCCCGAAGGACAGGGGAAGGGCTACACCTTC	CASSPEGQGKGYTF
TRBV30	TRBJ1-1	.	.	TGTGCCTGGAGTGTATTTGCCAGCGCTGAAGCTTTCTTT	CAWSVFASAEAFF
TRBV27	TRBJ2-7	.	.	TGTGCCAGCAGTCTCCGATCCGGGACGGCCTCTTCCTACGAGCAGTACTTC	CASSLRSGTASSYEQYF
TRBV10-2	TRBJ1-1	.	TRBD1	TGCGCCAGCAATGACCGACAGGGGGCGAACACTGAAGCTTTCTTT	CASNDRQGANTEAFF
TRBV28	TRBJ2-4	.	.	TGTGCTGTGGGGGATTTCAAAAACATTCAGTACTTC	CAVGDFKNIQYF